The 5 T cell receptor beta chains in this list originate from one sample, sequenced in a study of control samples from healthy donors and cancer patients. Some clones are missing from TCRdb's copy, which holds only in-frame ones; the method was immunoSEQ multiplex PCR. The sample shows roughly 180,000 clones, about 94% of them seen only once. Sequencing was carried out using blood. Receptors originate from a woman aged 55 to 70 in good health.

This sequence joins TRBV7-9 and TRBJ1-1, with D possibly being TRBD1 (5 bases). With 3 bases removed from V and 2 bases from J, the gap between germline ends came to 10 bases. CDR1 SEHNR and CDR2 FQNEAQ come from the germline V gene (reference sequence). This CDR3 is built from 14 residues. Written as DNA, the CDR3 is TGTGCCAGCAGCTTCCAGGGTGGTAACACTGAAGCTTTCTTT. This encodes CASSFQGGNTEAFF.

This CDR3 is CASSFGQGGEKLFF. Here the CDR3 DNA reads TGTGCCAGCAGCTTCGGACAGGGGGGTGAAAAACTGTTTTTT. The V call is TRBV7-2, the J call TRBJ1-4; 10 bases agree with TRBD1. The CDR3 has 14 amino acids. Germline V CDR1 and CDR2: SGHTA, FQGNSA. The V segment lost 3 bases and the J segment 7 bases; nucleotides outside the gene matches: 2.

The chain employs TRBV19 and TRBJ2-1, with 8 positions matching TRBD1. Germline values: CDR1 LNHDA, CDR2 SQIVND (reference sequence). The length of the CDR3 is 21 residues. Trimming at V came to 4 bases and at J to 4 bases, leaving 24 bases not matched to a gene. CDR3 coding DNA: TGTGCCAGTAGTACGACTCAAGGCTCCCGACCGACAGGGGCAATGTACAATGAGCAGTTCTTC. Translated: CASSTTQGSRPTGAMYNEQFF.

As DNA, the CDR3 is TGCAGCGTTGAACCGTCGGGCTTGAACACTGAAGCTTTCTTT. It yields the protein CSVEPSGLNTEAFF. The V call is TRBV29-1, the J call TRBJ1-1, with unresolved D. The CDR3 sequence is 14 residues long. The V end lost 2 bases, the J end lost 0 bases, and 10 bases lay between the germline ends. Germline values: CDR1 SQVTM, CDR2 ANQGSEA. Together with reference TRBV29-1 and TRBJ1-1, the CDR3 gives the full variable domain: SAVISQKPSRDICQRGTSLTIQCQVDSQVTMMFWYRQQPGQSLTLIATANQGSEATYESGFVIDKFPISRPNLTFSTLTVSNMSPEDSSIYLCSVEPSGLNTEAFFGQGTRLTVV.

V gene TRBV19 combines with J gene TRBJ1-1; D is unclear. Germline CDR1 and CDR2: LNHDA and SQIVND (reference sequence). With 3 bases removed from V and 0 bases from J, the gap between germline ends came to 8 bases. This CDR3 region has 14 residues. The CDR3 sequence: CASSIQVLNTEAFF. Written as DNA, the CDR3 is TGTGCCAGTAGTATTCAAGTCCTGAACACTGAAGCTTTCTTT. The full variable domain, rest sourced from reference TRBV19 and TRBJ1-1, is DGGITQSPKYLFRKEGQNVTLSCEQNLNHDAMYWYRQDPGQGLRLIYYSQIVNDFQKGDIAEGYSVSREKKESFPLTVTSAQKNPTAFYLCASSIQVLNTEAFFGQGTRLTVV.